The rows below give T cell receptor beta chains drawn from one sample of a study of cytomegalovirus exposure and HLA in healthy donors. Assay used: immunoSEQ multiplex PCR; TCRdb lists only in-frame clones, some missing. The sample has approximately 120,000 clones, and its top ten clones hold 1.5% to 2.5%. Sequencing was carried out using PBMCs. These receptor sequences come from a woman aged 55-69 years in good health and CMV-seronegative. The CDR3 runs from the conserved cysteine through the conserved F or W. D genes are given only for firm matches.

V: TRBV28
J: TRBJ2-7
D: NA
DNA: TGTGCCAGCAGTTCCGGGGGATCGGAGCAGTACTTC
CDR3: CASSSGGSEQYF

V: TRBV19
J: TRBJ1-5
D: NA
DNA: TGTGCCAGTAGCACCGGGGGAGGCAATCAGCCCCAGCATTTT
CDR3: CASSTGGGNQPQHF

V: TRBV9
J: TRBJ2-1
D: TRBD2
DNA: TGTGCCAGCAGCAGACTAGCGGGAGGTTACAATGAGCAGTTCTTC
CDR3: CASSRLAGGYNEQFF

V: TRBV5-6
J: TRBJ2-5
D: NA
DNA: TGTGCCAGCAGCTTGGCGGGGATAGAGACCCAGTACTTC
CDR3: CASSLAGIETQYF

V: TRBV28
J: TRBJ2-7
D: NA
DNA: TGTGCCAGCAGTTTGGGGAGGAGAGAGGAGCAGTACTTC
CDR3: CASSLGRREEQYF

V: TRBV7-9
J: TRBJ1-2
D: NA
DNA: TGTGCCAGCACCCCACATTCAGGGTTTGGCTACACCTTC
CDR3: CASTPHSGFGYTF

V: TRBV19
J: TRBJ2-7
D: TRBD2
DNA: TGTGCCAGTATGGGGGGGACCGGTTACGAGCAGTACTTC
CDR3: CASMGGTGYEQYF

V: TRBV18
J: TRBJ2-7
D: NA
DNA: TGTGCCAGCTCACCTCGGTTTCCCGATTCCTACGAGCAGTACTTC
CDR3: CASSPRFPDSYEQYF

V: TRBV4-1
J: TRBJ1-1
D: NA
DNA: TGCGCCAGCAGCCAATCGAGGAACACTGAAGCTTTCTTT
CDR3: CASSQSRNTEAFF

V: TRBV7-8
J: TRBJ1-1
D: NA
DNA: TGTGCCAGCAGCTTAGCGGGGGGGTTGGCTGAAGCTTTCTTT
CDR3: CASSLAGGLAEAFF

V: TRBV1
J: TRBJ1-3
D: NA
DNA: TGCACCAGCAGCCAAGATCGAGAAGGACACGGAAACACCATATATTTT
CDR3: CTSSQDREGHGNTIYF

V: TRBV6-4
J: TRBJ1-2
D: TRBD1
DNA: TGTGCCAGCAGTGGCCGGACAGGGGGTATTGGTGGCTACACCTTC
CDR3: CASSGRTGGIGGYTF

V: TRBV19
J: TRBJ1-6
D: NA
DNA: TGTGCCAGTAGTATAGGAGGCCGTTCACCCCTCCACTTT
CDR3: CASSIGGRSPLHF

V: TRBV19
J: TRBJ2-3
D: TRBD1
DNA: TGTGCCAGTAGGAGCAAGGGGACAGGGAGTGTTACAGATACGCAGTATTTT
CDR3: CASRSKGTGSVTDTQYF

V: TRBV6-1
J: TRBJ1-1
D: NA
DNA: TGTGCCAGCACAAGTGCCGGAGTCCTGGCTGAAGCTTTCTTT
CDR3: CASTSAGVLAEAFF

V: TRBV6-1
J: TRBJ2-2
D: TRBD1
DNA: TGTGCCAGCCGATGGGGACAGGCGAACACCGGGGAGCTGTTTTTT
CDR3: CASRWGQANTGELFF

V: TRBV13
J: TRBJ1-1
D: NA
DNA: TGTGCCAGCAGCCCAACCCCAGGGCGTGGAGCTTTCTTT
CDR3: CASSPTPGRGAFF

V: TRBV7-2
J: TRBJ2-3
D: NA
DNA: TGTGCCAGCAGCTTAACCCCGGGTCGCACAGATACGCAGTATTTT
CDR3: CASSLTPGRTDTQYF

V: TRBV7-8
J: TRBJ2-3
D: NA
DNA: TGTGCCAGCAGCTTAGCGGGAACGCGGGGAGATACGCAGTATTTT
CDR3: CASSLAGTRGDTQYF

V: TRBV2
J: TRBJ2-1
D: NA
DNA: TGTGCCAGCACCCCCCCGGACAGCAATGAGCAGTTCTTC
CDR3: CASTPPDSNEQFF

V: TRBV2
J: TRBJ1-2
D: NA
DNA: TGTGCCGTCGGGGGGGAACTTAACTATGGCTACACCTTC
CDR3: CAVGGELNYGYTF

V: TRBV5-4
J: TRBJ2-5
D: NA
DNA: TGTGCCAGCAGCTTGGCCTACGACAGGCTTCCACTGATATTCGAGACCCAGTACTTC
CDR3: CASSLAYDRLPLIFETQYF

V: TRBV5-6
J: TRBJ1-1
D: TRBD1
DNA: TGTGCCAGCAGCCGTCGACAGGGAATATCGAACACTGAAGCTTTCTTT
CDR3: CASSRRQGISNTEAFF

V: TRBV18
J: TRBJ2-7
D: TRBD1
DNA: TGTGCCAGCTCGCCACTCGGACAGGCCCTTACCTACGAGCAGTACTTC
CDR3: CASSPLGQALTYEQYF

V: TRBV1
J: TRBJ2-3
D: NA
DNA: TGCACCAGCAGCCAAGACCTCGGACTAGCGGGAGAGACCACCACAGATACGCAGTATTTT
CDR3: CTSSQDLGLAGETTTDTQYF

V: TRBV6-1
J: TRBJ1-3
D: NA
DNA: TGTGCCACCGGGGTAGGAGGAAACACCATATATTTT
CDR3: CATGVGGNTIYF

V: TRBV6-1
J: TRBJ2-1
D: TRBD2
DNA: TGTGCCAGCAGTGAAGGGACTAGCGGAGACCAGCAGTTCTTC
CDR3: CASSEGTSGDQQFF

V: TRBV6-6
J: TRBJ2-1
D: TRBD2
DNA: TGTGCCAGCAGTAAAGGACTAGCAGCCCTAAGCAATGAGCAGTTCTTC
CDR3: CASSKGLAALSNEQFF

V: TRBV5-1
J: TRBJ2-3
D: NA
DNA: TGCGCCAGCAGCTTGGACGCGGGCGGTGGCACAGATACGCAGTATTTT
CDR3: CASSLDAGGGTDTQYF

V: TRBV29-1
J: TRBJ2-1
D: TRBD1
DNA: TGCAGCGACCGACCGGGACAGGGCTTTTCCTACAATGAGCAGTTCTTC
CDR3: CSDRPGQGFSYNEQFF

V: TRBV27
J: TRBJ2-2
D: NA
DNA: TGTGCCAGCAGTTTTGGGAGCTACACCGGGGAGCTGTTTTTT
CDR3: CASSFGSYTGELFF

V: TRBV9
J: TRBJ1-2
D: NA
DNA: TGTGCCAGCAGCGGAGGGGGTTGGAGTGGCTACACCTTC
CDR3: CASSGGGWSGYTF

V: TRBV6-5
J: TRBJ1-1
D: NA
DNA: TGTGCCAGCAGTGACCGGGACAAGAACACTGAAGCTTTCTTT
CDR3: CASSDRDKNTEAFF

V: TRBV11-2
J: TRBJ2-7
D: TRBD2
DNA: TGTGCCAGCAGCCTCCTAGGGACTAGCGGTTCCTACGAGCAGTACTTC
CDR3: CASSLLGTSGSYEQYF

V: TRBV11-2
J: TRBJ2-1
D: NA
DNA: TGTGCCAGCAGCCCTGGACAGTTGGCGGGCCCGCAGTTCTTC
CDR3: CASSPGQLAGPQFF

V: TRBV6-4
J: TRBJ2-1
D: TRBD1
DNA: TGTGCCAGCAGCCAGGACAGGGCCGCATCTGCTGGGCAGTTCTTC
CDR3: CASSQDRAASAGQFF

V: TRBV6-1
J: TRBJ1-5
D: NA
DNA: TGTGCCAGCAGTGAGGCTACAGCTCAGCCCCAGCATTTT
CDR3: CASSEATAQPQHF

V: TRBV6-1
J: TRBJ2-7
D: NA
DNA: TGTGCCAGCAGCCACAATCTTTACGAGCAGTACTTC
CDR3: CASSHNLYEQYF

V: TRBV15
J: TRBJ2-1
D: TRBD1
DNA: TGTGCCACCAGCAGAGATGGGGAGGTTGGGCGGACAGGGCCCCACAATGAGCAGTTCTTC
CDR3: CATSRDGEVGRTGPHNEQFF

V: TRBV7-9
J: TRBJ2-5
D: NA
DNA: TGTGCCAGCAGCCCCCTGGAGACCCAGTACTTC
CDR3: CASSPLETQYF

V: TRBV2
J: TRBJ2-1
D: NA
DNA: TGTGCCAGCAGTGTAAACGGGTACAATGAGCAGTTCTTC
CDR3: CASSVNGYNEQFF

V: TRBV30
J: TRBJ2-7
D: NA
DNA: TGTGCCTGGAGTGTACCAGGCACCCGTTGGTACTTC
CDR3: CAWSVPGTRWYF

V: TRBV10-3
J: TRBJ1-1
D: NA
DNA: TGTGCCATCAGCGCCCTGAGCGGCAGAGGGAACACTGAAGCTTTCTTT
CDR3: CAISALSGRGNTEAFF

V: TRBV28
J: TRBJ1-2
D: TRBD1
DNA: TGTGCCAGCAGTCTCAGGGGGCTCACCTACTCCTATGGCTACACCTTC
CDR3: CASSLRGLTYSYGYTF

V: TRBV5-1
J: TRBJ1-2
D: TRBD1
DNA: TGCGCCAGCAGCTTGCGACAGGGCGATGGCTACACCTTC
CDR3: CASSLRQGDGYTF

V: TRBV5-6
J: TRBJ2-3
D: NA
DNA: TGTGCCAGCAGCGTGTTTACAGGGCATCTTACAGATACGCAGTATTTT
CDR3: CASSVFTGHLTDTQYF

V: TRBV5-1
J: TRBJ2-3
D: NA
DNA: TGCGCCAGCAGCTTGGTAGGAGCAGATACGCAGTATTTT
CDR3: CASSLVGADTQYF

V: TRBV5-1
J: TRBJ2-5
D: NA
DNA: TGCGCCAGCAGCTTGACTAGTCAGTGGCAAGAGACCCAGTACTTC
CDR3: CASSLTSQWQETQYF

V: TRBV28
J: TRBJ1-5
D: TRBD1
DNA: TGTGCCAGCAGGACGGACAGGCGAACTTATAGCAATCAGCCCCAGCATTTT
CDR3: CASRTDRRTYSNQPQHF

V: TRBV7-9
J: TRBJ2-6
D: NA
DNA: TGTGCCAGCAGCAGAATCCAGGGTTCAGGGGCCAACGTCCTGACTTTC
CDR3: CASSRIQGSGANVLTF

V: TRBV2
J: TRBJ2-5
D: NA
DNA: TGTGCCAGCAGTGCTGAGCGAGAGACCCAGTACTTC
CDR3: CASSAERETQYF

V: TRBV5-1
J: TRBJ2-7
D: NA
DNA: TGCGCCAGCAGCTCGCACCATACGGGATCCATCTACGAGCAGTACTTC
CDR3: CASSSHHTGSIYEQYF

V: TRBV7-2
J: TRBJ2-1
D: NA
DNA: TGTGCCAGCAGCTTAAACGCCGGGTCGTTCCTTGGCAATGAGCAGTTCTTC
CDR3: CASSLNAGSFLGNEQFF